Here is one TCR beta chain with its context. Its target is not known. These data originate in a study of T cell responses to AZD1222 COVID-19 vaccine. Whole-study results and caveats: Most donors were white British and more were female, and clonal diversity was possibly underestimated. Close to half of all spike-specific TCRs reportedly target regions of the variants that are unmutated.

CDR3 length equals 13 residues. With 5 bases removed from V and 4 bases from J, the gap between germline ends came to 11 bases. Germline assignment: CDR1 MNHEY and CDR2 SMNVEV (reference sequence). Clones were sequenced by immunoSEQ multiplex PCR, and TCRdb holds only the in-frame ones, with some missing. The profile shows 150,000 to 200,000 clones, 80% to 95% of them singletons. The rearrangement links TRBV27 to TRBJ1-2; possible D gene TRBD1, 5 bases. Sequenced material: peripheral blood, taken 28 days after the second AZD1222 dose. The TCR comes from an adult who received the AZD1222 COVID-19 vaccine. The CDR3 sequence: CASSLGTAYGYTF. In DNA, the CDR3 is TGTGCCAGCAGTCTAGGGACTGCCTATGGCTACACCTTC.